This T cell receptor (beta chain) was identified during a study of blood T cell repertoires in COVID-19. Turning to the study itself: Acute and convalescent COVID-19 specimens originated in the United States, Italy and Spain. From T cells, B-cell-depleted T cells, or PBMCs came the material, which was cDNA or gDNA.

Patients of the Seattle cohort, enrolled during active infection, were followed longitudinally. Germline V gives CDR1 SNHLY, CDR2 FYNNEI. V was clipped by 8 bases and J by 6 bases; unmatched bases: 3. The CDR3 spans 13 residues. Original processing notes: Amplification of reference gene primers was used by the study to estimate nucleated cell counts. Sequencing was performed with immunoSEQ multiplex PCR; in TCRdb, only in-frame clones are kept and a portion is missing. Clonal size and the V and J genes are those of that table, whereas D and trimming came from the DNA. This sample yields 150,000 to 200,000 clones, of which 81% are seen a single time; over 9.5% belongs to the top ten.

V and J are TRBV2 and TRBJ1-5, with 11 bases identical to TRBD1. The receptor was isolated from a woman over 75 with COVID-19, enrolled during active disease. The sequencing input was peripheral blood. In DNA form, the CDR3 reads TGTGCCAGCGGACAGGGGGCTGGTCAGCCCCAGCATTTT. It yields the protein CASGQGAGQPQHF.